The clone carrying this TCR beta chain has a handful of counts. Its specificity is not known. The data originate from a study of identical twins. Study-wide results and limits: Beta clonotypes that were abundant in cord blood contained fewer insertions, a pattern absent from memory repertoires.

One entry per CDR3 protein, called by TCRdb with MiXCR from the 5' RACE reads. The sample records approximately 220,000 distinct CDR3 sequences, approximately 8% being singletons. The same sample was also studied in work on yellow fever vaccine responses in identical twins. That paper adds: Twins' vaccine T cell response reportedly gave the appearance of partial convergence and partial personalization.

This clonotype originated in a woman under 30 in good health. The material sequenced was CD8+ T cells sorted from blood.

CDR3: CASSPSPVAALGNEQFF. The CDR3 DNA reads TGTGCCAGCAGCCCCTCCCCCGTAGCGGCCCTAGGCAATGAGCAGTTCTTC. The chain is built from TRBV6-1 and TRBJ2-1; D possibly corresponds to TRBD2 (6 bases). The CDR3 totals 17 residues. The germline gives CDR1 MNHNS, CDR2 SASEGT. Trimming pared 6 bases from V and 6 bases from J, leaving 24 bases between.